A selection of T cell receptor beta chains follows, all from one sample in a study of human T cells and chemical hapten exposure. TCRdb fed the RACE reads into MiXCR, producing one record per CDR3 protein. Of roughly 180,000 distinct CDR3 sequences listed, more than 20% are singletons. Here the sequenced sample was whole blood, taken in connection with sensitization to the hapten diphenylcyclopropenone (DPC). All receptors come from a woman aged 50 to 60 with alopecia areata. Some clones in this sample may be carry-over from other donors' samples. The CDR3 runs from the conserved cysteine through the conserved F or W. A D gene is named only where the DNA matches it firmly. Clone size is given for some rows only: seen once, a few or many times, or a class if the clone is expanded.

j_call,d_call,clone_size,v_call,cdr3_nt,cdr3_aa
TRBJ1-1,TRBD1,.,TRBV14,TGTGCCAGCAGCTTTAACAGGGGGACTGAAGCTTTCTTT,CASSFNRGTEAFF
TRBJ2-2,TRBD1,.,TRBV30,TGTGCCTGGATCCCCAAGACAGGGCTGAACACCGGGGAGCTGTTTTTT,CAWIPKTGLNTGELFF
TRBJ2-7,.,many,TRBV7-9,TGTGCCAGCAGCTTCTCCCGAGGAAGGGCCTACGAGCAGTACTTC,CASSFSRGRAYEQYF
TRBJ1-6,.,few,TRBV4-1,TGCGCCAGCAGCCAGATTCTACCTTGGGGATTCGGTACACCCCTCCACTTT,CASSQILPWGFGTPLHF
TRBJ2-2,.,.,TRBV27,TGTGCCAGCAGTCGACAGCCCACCGGGGAGCTGTTTTTT,CASSRQPTGELFF
TRBJ1-5,.,few,TRBV2,TGTGCCAGCGCGGACAGTTATAGCAATCAGCCCCAGCATTTT,CASADSYSNQPQHF
TRBJ2-3,.,.,TRBV4-2,TGTGCCAGCAGCCAAGGGGGCGGTTACCGCACAGATACGCAGTATTTT,CASSQGGGYRTDTQYF
TRBJ1-4,.,.,TRBV18,TGTGCCAGCTCACCCGCGACGCCCGATGATAATGAAAAACTGTTTTTT,CASSPATPDDNEKLFF
TRBJ1-5,.,.,TRBV5-6,TGTGCCAGCAGCTCGGGGGGATATCAGCCCCAGCATTTT,CASSSGGYQPQHF
TRBJ1-2,TRBD1,.,TRBV7-2,TGTGCCAGCAGCCCCTGGACAGGGGGTGACTATGGCTACACCTTC,CASSPWTGGDYGYTF
TRBJ2-1,TRBD2,.,TRBV6-2/TRBV6-3,TGTGCCAGCAGAAATGGACTAGCGGACTACAATGAGCAGTTCTTC,CASRNGLADYNEQFF
TRBJ1-5,.,.,TRBV24-1,TGTGCCACCAGTGACTCCGGACAGCCGACACAGCCCCAGCATTTT,CATSDSGQPTQPQHF
TRBJ2-5,.,.,TRBV20-1,TGCAGTGCTAGAGAAGGGCGAGAGACCCAGTACTTC,CSAREGRETQYF
TRBJ2-3,.,many,TRBV9,TGTGCCAGCAGCGTAGCGGGGCCGGCTAGCACAGATACGCAGTATTTT,CASSVAGPASTDTQYF
TRBJ2-7,TRBD1,few,TRBV6-6,TGTGCCAGCAGTTCGGGACAGGGATACGAGCAGTACTTC,CASSSGQGYEQYF
TRBJ2-2,.,.,TRBV24-1,TGTGCCACCAGTGAGCAAGGGAAGGGGTACACCGGGGAGCTGTTTTTT,CATSEQGKGYTGELFF
TRBJ2-3,TRBD1,.,TRBV7-7,TGTGCTAGCAGCTTAGACGGACAGGGATCAGATACGCAGTATTTT,CASSLDGQGSDTQYF
TRBJ1-5,.,few,TRBV20-1,TGCAGTGCCCACGTGGGCAGCAATCAGCCCCAGCATTTT,CSAHVGSNQPQHF
TRBJ2-7,.,few,TRBV9,TGTGCCAGCAGCGTATTAGCGACCTCCTACGAGCAGTACTTC,CASSVLATSYEQYF
TRBJ1-1,TRBD1,few,TRBV6-5,TGTGCCAGCAGGACAGGGATCGGCACTGAAGCTTTCTTT,CASRTGIGTEAFF
TRBJ1-5,.,few,TRBV27,TGTGCCAGCAGTTTATGGGGTGGTCGCAATCAGCCCCAGCATTTT,CASSLWGGRNQPQHF
TRBJ1-1,.,.,TRBV6-5,TGTGCCAGCAGTTACCGGGGGCGCACTGAAGCTTTCTTT,CASSYRGRTEAFF
TRBJ1-3,.,few,TRBV4-2,TGTGCCAGCAGCCAAGAGACTTCCAGGCCGAGCCTATATTTT,CASSQETSRPSLYF
TRBJ2-3,.,many,TRBV10-3,TGTGCCATCAGTGAGTCTGACAGCACAGATACGCAGTATTTT,CAISESDSTDTQYF
TRBJ2-1,TRBD2,few,TRBV5-1,TGCGCCAGCAGCTTGTCGACTAGCGGGAGGTACAATGAGCAGTTCTTC,CASSLSTSGRYNEQFF
TRBJ2-3,.,.,TRBV20-1,TGCAGTGCTAGAGACTACTATACAGATACGCAGTATTTT,CSARDYYTDTQYF
TRBJ1-5,.,.,TRBV25-1,TGTGCCAGCAGTGAATGGGGAGACAGTAATCAGCCCCAGCATTTT,CASSEWGDSNQPQHF
TRBJ2-5,.,.,TRBV10-2,TGCGCCAGCAGGCAATTTGGTGCAGGGATCCAAGAGACCCAGTACTTC,CASRQFGAGIQETQYF
TRBJ1-2,.,.,TRBV7-2,TGTGCCAGCCCTCTATTGCAAGGTCAAATTCCTAACTATGGCTACACCTTC,CASPLLQGQIPNYGYTF
TRBJ2-7,TRBD2,.,TRBV20-1,TGCAGTGCTAGAGCTAGCGGACGCCCCTACGAGCAGTACTTC,CSARASGRPYEQYF
TRBJ2-7,TRBD2,.,TRBV4-2,TGTGCCAGCAGCCGTACTAGCGGGGGACCTTACGAGCAGTACTTC,CASSRTSGGPYEQYF
TRBJ2-7,TRBD2,few,TRBV5-1,TGCGCCAGCAGCCCGACTAGCGGAAACTACGAGCAGTACTTC,CASSPTSGNYEQYF
TRBJ2-5,.,many,TRBV29-1,TGCAGCGTAACACAGGGTCCGGAGACCCAGTACTTC,CSVTQGPETQYF
TRBJ1-1,.,few,TRBV15,TGTGCCACCAGCAGAGCCAGGGAGAACACTGAAGCTTTCTTT,CATSRARENTEAFF
TRBJ1-6,.,.,TRBV11-2,TGTGCCAGCAGCCCGCACTATTATAATTCACCCCTCCACTTT,CASSPHYYNSPLHF
TRBJ2-1,TRBD2,few,TRBV20-1,TGCAGTGCCTTAGCGGGAGAGCCCTACAATGAGCAGTTCTTC,CSALAGEPYNEQFF
TRBJ2-3,TRBD2,few,TRBV10-3,TGTGCCATCAACCGACTAGCGGGAGATGCAGATACGCAGTATTTT,CAINRLAGDADTQYF
TRBJ1-1,.,.,TRBV7-9,TGTGCCAGCAGCTCGGGGGGAGATGGGTACACTGAAGCTTTCTTT,CASSSGGDGYTEAFF
TRBJ1-1,TRBD1,.,TRBV12-5,TGTGCTAGTGGTCTGGGACAGGGGGTGAACACTGAAGCTTTCTTT,CASGLGQGVNTEAFF
TRBJ1-1,.,few,TRBV6-1,TGTGCCAGCAGTTCCCGGGGGGACACTGAAGCTTTCTTT,CASSSRGDTEAFF
TRBJ1-1,.,.,TRBV29-1,TGCAGCGTTGGTACAGGCGGGCCTGAAGCTTTCTTT,CSVGTGGPEAFF
TRBJ1-2,TRBD1,.,TRBV2,TGTGCCAGCAGTGAAGACGGGACAGACTATGGCTACACCTTC,CASSEDGTDYGYTF
TRBJ2-3,.,few,TRBV2,TGTGCCAGCCGCGGAGGGTTCACAGATACGCAGTATTTT,CASRGGFTDTQYF
TRBJ1-6,TRBD1,.,TRBV6-2/TRBV6-3,TGTGCCAGCAGCCCTACTCGACAGGGTTCACCCCTCAACTTT,CASSPTRQGSPLNF
TRBJ1-5,.,.,TRBV5-1,TGCGCCAGCAGCTTGGGGAGCGGAAGAGATCAGCCCCAGCATTTT,CASSLGSGRDQPQHF
TRBJ2-1,TRBD2,.,TRBV5-1,TGCGCCAGCAGCGCAGTTACTACTAGCGGGAAAAATGAGCAGTTCTTC,CASSAVTTSGKNEQFF
TRBJ1-5,TRBD1,.,TRBV20-1,TGCAGTGCAACCGGGACAGCACACAATCAGCCCCAGCATTTT,CSATGTAHNQPQHF
TRBJ2-1,TRBD2,.,TRBV11-1,TGTGCCAGCAGCATCAGCGGGAGCTCCTACAATGAGCAGTTCTTC,CASSISGSSYNEQFF
TRBJ2-7,.,.,TRBV12-3/TRBV12-4,TGTGCCAGCAGTACAGGACCCTACGAGCAGTACTTC,CASSTGPYEQYF
TRBJ1-1,TRBD1,.,TRBV29-1,TGCAGCGTTAGGCCTACAGGGGCCACTGAAGCTTTCTTT,CSVRPTGATEAFF
TRBJ2-1,TRBD2,few,TRBV2,TGTGCCAGCGTCGAAGTAGCGGGAGTCTACAATGAGCAGTTCTTC,CASVEVAGVYNEQFF
TRBJ2-5,.,few,TRBV3-1,TGTGCCAGCAGCCAGGGGCCCGGTGCGGAGACCCAGTACTTC,CASSQGPGAETQYF
TRBJ2-1,TRBD1,few,TRBV2,TGTGCCAGCAGGGACAGGGGCCTCTCCTACAATGAGCAGTTCTTC,CASRDRGLSYNEQFF
TRBJ2-1,.,.,TRBV2,TGTGCCAGCAGTGAAGGTCTAGGGAACTCCTACAATGAGCAGTTCTTC,CASSEGLGNSYNEQFF
TRBJ1-5,.,many,TRBV2,TGTGCCAGCAGTGGGGGCGCCGGCAATCAGCCCCAGCATTTT,CASSGGAGNQPQHF